This entry concerns a single TCR beta chain. Sequencing used immunoSEQ multiplex PCR; TCRdb keeps in-frame clones, though not all of them. The table records more than 95,000 clones, approximately 95% of them present only once. This specimen belongs to a study of T cell changes during pregnancy in multiple sclerosis. The germline V gene has CDR1 MNHEY and CDR2 SMNVEV (reference sequence). Between the trimmed V and J ends, which lost 5 bases and 0 bases, there was a span of 8 bases. This CDR3 spans 14 amino acids. This chain uses TRBV27 with TRBJ2-1; unclear D gene. The source was peripheral blood, collected after pregnancy. The sequence was collected from a female donor with multiple sclerosis, enrolled in a pregnancy study. The CDR3 sequence: CASSPRSSYNEQFF. In DNA, the CDR3 is TGTGCCAGCAGTCCGAGGAGCTCCTACAATGAGCAGTTCTTC.